The clone carrying this T cell receptor beta chain was seen many times. V was pared by 3 bases and J by 2 bases, with 5 bases of the junction left unmatched. Germline CDR1 reads LGHDT; CDR2 reads YNNKEL (reference sequence). CDR3 size: 16 residues. This sample was taken from a study of CD8 T cells in ankylosing spondylitis. Scientists made TCR beta libraries using quantitative 5'-RACE with molecular barcodes. TCRdb re-analysed the 5' RACE reads in MiXCR, keeping a single row per CDR3 protein. Counted here are 220,000 or so distinct CDR3 sequences, over 9.5% occurring once; the ten biggest clones make up over 20%.

The sequence derives from a male donor with ankylosing spondylitis or in good health (not recorded which). J is TRBJ2-3 and V is TRBV3-1; 10 bases are a match to TRBD2. Sequenced sample: blood, either unsorted or a sorted T cell fraction (not recorded which). The CDR3 DNA reads as TGTGCCAGCAGCCAGTACCTAGCGGGGGACACAGATACGCAGTATTTT. Translated: CASSQYLAGDTDTQYF.